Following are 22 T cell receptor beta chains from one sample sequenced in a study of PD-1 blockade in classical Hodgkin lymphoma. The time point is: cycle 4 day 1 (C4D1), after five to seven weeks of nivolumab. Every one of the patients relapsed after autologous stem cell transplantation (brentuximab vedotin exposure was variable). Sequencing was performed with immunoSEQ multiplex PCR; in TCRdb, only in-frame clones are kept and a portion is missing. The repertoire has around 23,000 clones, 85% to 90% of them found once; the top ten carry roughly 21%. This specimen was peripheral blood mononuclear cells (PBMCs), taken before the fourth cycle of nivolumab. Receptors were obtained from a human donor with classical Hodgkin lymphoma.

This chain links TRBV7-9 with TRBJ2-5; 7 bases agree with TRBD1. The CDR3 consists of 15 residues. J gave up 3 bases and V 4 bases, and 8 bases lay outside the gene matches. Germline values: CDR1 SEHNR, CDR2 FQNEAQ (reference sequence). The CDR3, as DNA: TGTGCCAGCAGCTCGATACAGGGGTACGAAGAGACCCAGTACTTC. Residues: CASSSIQGYEETQYF. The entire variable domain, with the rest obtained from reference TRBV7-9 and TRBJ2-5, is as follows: DTGVSQNPRHKITKRGQNVTFRCDPISEHNRLYWYRQTLGQGPEFLTYFQNEAQLEKSRLLSDRFSAERPKGSFSTLEIQRTEQGDSAMYLCASSSIQGYEETQYFGPGTRLLVL.

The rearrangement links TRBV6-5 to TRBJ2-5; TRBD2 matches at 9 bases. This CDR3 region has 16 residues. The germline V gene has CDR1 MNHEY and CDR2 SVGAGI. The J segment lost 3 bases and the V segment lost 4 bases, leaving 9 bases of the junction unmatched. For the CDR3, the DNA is TGTGCCAGCAGTTCTCGACCTAGCGGGGATGAAGAGACCCAGTACTTC. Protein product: CASSSRPSGDEETQYF.

The CDR3 loop is CASSMGRDQPQHF. DNA for the CDR3: TGTGCCAGTAGTATGGGGAGGGATCAGCCCCAGCATTTT. The V gene is TRBV19, the J gene TRBJ1-5; D unresolved. This CDR3 has 13 amino acids. Germline values: CDR1 LNHDA, CDR2 SQIVND (reference sequence). Trimming pared 3 bases from V and 5 bases from J, leaving 8 bases between.

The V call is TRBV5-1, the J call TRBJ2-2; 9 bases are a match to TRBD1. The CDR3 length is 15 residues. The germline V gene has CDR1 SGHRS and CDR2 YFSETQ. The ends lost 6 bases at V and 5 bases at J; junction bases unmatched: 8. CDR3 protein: CASKTGGEFTGELFF. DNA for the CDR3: TGCGCCAGCAAAACAGGGGGCGAGTTTACCGGGGAGCTGTTTTTT.

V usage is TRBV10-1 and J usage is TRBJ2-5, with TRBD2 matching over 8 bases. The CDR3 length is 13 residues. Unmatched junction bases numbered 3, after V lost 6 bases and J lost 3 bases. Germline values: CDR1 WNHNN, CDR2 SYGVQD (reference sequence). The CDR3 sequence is CASRQAGEETQYF. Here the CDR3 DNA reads TGCGCCAGCAGGCAAGCGGGGGAAGAGACCCAGTACTTC.

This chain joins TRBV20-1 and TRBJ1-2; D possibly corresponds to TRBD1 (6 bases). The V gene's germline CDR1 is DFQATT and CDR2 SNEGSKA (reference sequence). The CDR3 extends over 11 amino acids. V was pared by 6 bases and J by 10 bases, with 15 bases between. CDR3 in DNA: TGCAGTGCCAACAGGGCTCCGTCCTACACCTTC. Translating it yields CSANRAPSYTF.

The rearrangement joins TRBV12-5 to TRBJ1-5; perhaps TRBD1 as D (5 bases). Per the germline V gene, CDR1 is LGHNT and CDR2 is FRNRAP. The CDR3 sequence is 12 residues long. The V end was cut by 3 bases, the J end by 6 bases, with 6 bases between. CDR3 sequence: CASGFGGQPQHF. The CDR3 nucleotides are TGTGCTAGTGGTTTTGGGGGTCAGCCCCAGCATTTT.

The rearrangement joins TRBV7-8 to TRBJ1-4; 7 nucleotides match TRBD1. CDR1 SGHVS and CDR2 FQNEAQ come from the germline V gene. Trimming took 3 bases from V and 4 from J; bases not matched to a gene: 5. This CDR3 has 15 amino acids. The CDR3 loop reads CASSFGTDINEKLFF. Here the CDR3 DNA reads TGTGCCAGCAGCTTTGGGACAGATATTAATGAAAAACTGTTTTTT. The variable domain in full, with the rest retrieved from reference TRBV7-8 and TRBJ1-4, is GAGVSQSPRYKVAKRGQDVALRCDPISGHVSLFWYQQALGQGPEFLTYFQNEAQLDKSGLPSDRFFAERPEGSVSTLKIQRTQQEDSAVYLCASSFGTDINEKLFFGSGTQLSVL.

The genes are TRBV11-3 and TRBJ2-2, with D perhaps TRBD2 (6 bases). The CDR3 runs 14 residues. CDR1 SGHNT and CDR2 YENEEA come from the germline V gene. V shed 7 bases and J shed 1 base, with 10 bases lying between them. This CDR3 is CASTPTRNTGELFF. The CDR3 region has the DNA TGTGCCAGCACTCCGACTAGGAACACCGGGGAGCTGTTTTTT. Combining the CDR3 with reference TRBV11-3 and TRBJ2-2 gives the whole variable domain EAGVVQSPRYKIIEKKQPVAFWCNPISGHNTLYWYLQNLGQGPELLIRYENEEAVDDSQLPKDRFSAERLKGVDSTLKIQPAELGDSAVYLCASTPTRNTGELFFGEGSRLTVL.

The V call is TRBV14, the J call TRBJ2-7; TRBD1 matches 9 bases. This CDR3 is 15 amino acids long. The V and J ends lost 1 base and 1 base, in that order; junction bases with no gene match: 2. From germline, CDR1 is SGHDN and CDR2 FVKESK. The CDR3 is CASSQGTGESYEQYF. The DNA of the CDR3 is TGTGCCAGCAGCCAAGGGACAGGGGAATCCTACGAGCAGTACTTC.

The CDR3 here is CASSIRSGGQDTQYF. CDR3 sequence (DNA): TGTGCCAGTAGTATTCGTAGCGGGGGGCAAGATACGCAGTATTTT. This chain links TRBV19 with TRBJ2-3, with 10 nucleotides matching TRBD2. The V segment lost 3 bases and the J segment 5 bases; nucleotides outside the gene matches: 5. Germline V CDR1 and CDR2: LNHDA, SQIVND (reference sequence). The CDR3 extends over 15 amino acids.

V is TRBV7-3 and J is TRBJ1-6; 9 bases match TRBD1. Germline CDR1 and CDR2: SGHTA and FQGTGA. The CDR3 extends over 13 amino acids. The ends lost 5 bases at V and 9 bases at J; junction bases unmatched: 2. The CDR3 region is CASSVDRGSPLHF. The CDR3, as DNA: TGTGCCAGCAGCGTGGACAGGGGTTCACCCCTCCACTTT. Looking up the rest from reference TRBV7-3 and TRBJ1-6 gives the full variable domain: GAGVSQTPSNKVTEKGKYVELRCDPISGHTALYWYRQSLGQGPEFLIYFQGTGAADDSGLPNDRFFAVRPEGSVSTLKIQRTERGDSAVYLCASSVDRGSPLHFGNGTRLTVT.

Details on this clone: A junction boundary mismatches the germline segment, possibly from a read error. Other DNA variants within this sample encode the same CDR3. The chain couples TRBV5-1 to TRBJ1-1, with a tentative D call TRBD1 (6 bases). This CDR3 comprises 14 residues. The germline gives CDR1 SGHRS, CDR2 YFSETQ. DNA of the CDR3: TGCGCCAGCAGCTCAGGGGCTATCGGGGCGAGGAATATCTTT. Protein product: CASSSGAIGARNIF.

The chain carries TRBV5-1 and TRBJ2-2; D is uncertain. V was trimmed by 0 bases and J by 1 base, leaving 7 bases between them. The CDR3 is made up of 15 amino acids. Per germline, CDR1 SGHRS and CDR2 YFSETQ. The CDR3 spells CASSLGGLNTGELFF. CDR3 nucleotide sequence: TGCGCCAGCAGCTTGGGGGGTTTGAACACCGGGGAGCTGTTTTTT.

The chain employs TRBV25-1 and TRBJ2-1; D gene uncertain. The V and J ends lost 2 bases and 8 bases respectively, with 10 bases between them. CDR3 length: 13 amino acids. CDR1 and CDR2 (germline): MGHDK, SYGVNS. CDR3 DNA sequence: TGTGCCAGCAGTGAAGGTGCGTGGGATGAGCAGTTCTTC. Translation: CASSEGAWDEQFF.

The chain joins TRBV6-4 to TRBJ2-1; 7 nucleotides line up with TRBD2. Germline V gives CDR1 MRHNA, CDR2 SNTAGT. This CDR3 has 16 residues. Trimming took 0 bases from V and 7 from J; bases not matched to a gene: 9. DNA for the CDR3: TGTGCCAGCAGTGACTCGACGGGAGGTCTGGGGAATGAGCAGTTCTTC. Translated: CASSDSTGGLGNEQFF.

For the CDR3, the DNA is TGTGCCAGCAGCTTAGTAGGCAATGAGCAGTTCTTC. Translating gives CASSLVGNEQFF. V is TRBV7-6 and J is TRBJ2-1, with D unclear. Germline CDR1 SGHVS, CDR2 FNYEAQ. CDR3 size: 12 residues. Trimming left V 1 base short and J 6 bases short, with 4 bases between.

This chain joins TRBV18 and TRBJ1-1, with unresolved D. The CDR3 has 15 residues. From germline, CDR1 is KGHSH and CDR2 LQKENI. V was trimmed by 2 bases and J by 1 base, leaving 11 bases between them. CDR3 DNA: TGTGCCAGCTCACCATTAAATGACCCGAACACTGAAGCTTTCTTT. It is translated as CASSPLNDPNTEAFF.

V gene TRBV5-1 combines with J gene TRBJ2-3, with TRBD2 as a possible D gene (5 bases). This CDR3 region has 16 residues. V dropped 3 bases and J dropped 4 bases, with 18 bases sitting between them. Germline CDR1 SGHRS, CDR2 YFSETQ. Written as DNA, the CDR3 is TGCGCCAGCAGCTCCACCGGTGGGCCGAGGGCAGATACGCAGTATTTT. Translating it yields CASSSTGGPRADTQYF.

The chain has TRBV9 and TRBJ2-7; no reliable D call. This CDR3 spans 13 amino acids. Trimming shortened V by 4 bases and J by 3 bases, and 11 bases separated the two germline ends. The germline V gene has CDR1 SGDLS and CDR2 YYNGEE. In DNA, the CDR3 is TGTGCCAGCAGCCCCTCGTACCTCTACGAGCAGTACTTC. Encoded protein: CASSPSYLYEQYF.

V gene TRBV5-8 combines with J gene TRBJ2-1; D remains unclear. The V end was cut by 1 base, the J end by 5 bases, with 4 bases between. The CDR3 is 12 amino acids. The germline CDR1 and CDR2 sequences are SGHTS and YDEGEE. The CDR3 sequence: CASSLPDNEQFF. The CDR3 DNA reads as TGTGCCAGCAGCTTGCCCGACAATGAGCAGTTCTTC.

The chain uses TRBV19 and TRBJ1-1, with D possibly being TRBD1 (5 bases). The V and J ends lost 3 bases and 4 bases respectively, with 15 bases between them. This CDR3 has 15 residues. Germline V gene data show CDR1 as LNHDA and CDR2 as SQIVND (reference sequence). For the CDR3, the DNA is TGTGCCAGTAGTATCAAGGGGCGAGCGGGCACTGAAGCTTTCTTT. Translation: CASSIKGRAGTEAFF.